This T cell receptor (beta chain) was recovered during a study of T cells in localized non-small cell lung cancer. The V end was cut by 5 bases, the J end by 5 bases, with 12 bases between. CDR3 length equals 14 residues. The germline V gene encodes CDR1 LNHNV and CDR2 YYDKDF (reference sequence). Sequenced by immunoSEQ multiplex PCR; TCRdb stores in-frame clones only, minus some. The profile shows hundreds of clones, under 30% of them singletons. The sequence derives from a woman aged 40-69 years with stage III lung adenocarcinoma. V is TRBV15 and J is TRBJ1-4; weak D call: TRBD1 (6 bases). Specimen: lung tumor tissue, collected before any cancer treatment. CDR3 amino acids: CATSGNRENEKLFF. Here the CDR3 DNA reads TGTGCCACCAGCGGAAACAGGGAGAATGAAAAACTGTTTTTT. The complete variable domain, with remaining parts taken from reference TRBV15 and TRBJ1-4, reads DAMVIQNPRYQVTQFGKPVTLSCSQTLNHNVMYWYQQKSSQAPKLLFHYYDKDFNNEADTPDNFQSRRPNTSFCFLDIRSPGLGDTAMYLCATSGNRENEKLFFGSGTQLSVL.